One and the same sample provided the 17 T cell receptor beta chains below, sequenced in a study of cytomegalovirus exposure and HLA in healthy donors. PCR was performed using 60 Vbeta and 13 Jbeta primers. Repertoires were generated with immunoSEQ multiplex PCR, while TCRdb's copy carries only in-frame clones and drops some. The table has 110,000 to 150,000 clones, 72% seen once. Sequencing used PBMCs. Receptors were obtained from a man aged 35 to 55 in good health and CMV-seronegative.

The chain combines TRBV30 with TRBJ1-2; D not resolved. Deletions cut 3 bases from V and 4 bases from J, with 15 bases between. The CDR3 is 14 residues long. Per germline, CDR1 GTSNPN and CDR2 SVGIG (reference sequence). The CDR3 region is CAWSPLGVSYGYTF. The CDR3 nucleotides read TGTGCCTGGAGCCCCCTGGGAGTAAGCTATGGCTACACCTTC.

This clone was counted between two and nine times. The chain recombines TRBV28 with TRBJ2-1; 9 bases agree with TRBD2. Unmatched junction bases numbered 0, after V lost 6 bases and J lost 3 bases. Germline values: CDR1 MDHEN, CDR2 SYDVKM. The CDR3 runs 13 residues. The CDR3 sequence: CASRAGGYNEQFF. The CDR3 coding sequence is TGTGCCAGCAGAGCGGGAGGCTACAATGAGCAGTTCTTC.

The chain joins TRBV18 to TRBJ1-1; 7 bases map to TRBD1. The CDR3 totals 13 residues. After removal of 3 bases from V and 3 bases from J, the junction contained 1 base not matched to a gene. In germline, CDR1 is KGHSH, CDR2 LQKENI. The CDR3 sequence is CASSPTGDTEAFF. The CDR3 DNA sequence: TGTGCCAGCTCACCTACAGGGGACACTGAAGCTTTCTTT.

V and J are TRBV15 and TRBJ1-1, with D tentatively TRBD1 (6 bases). The length of the CDR3 is 13 residues. Deletions cut 6 bases from V and 6 bases from J, with 14 bases between. Germline values: CDR1 LNHNV, CDR2 YYDKDF (reference sequence). The CDR3, as DNA: TGTGCCACCAGTGATACAGGGCGGTCTGAAGCTTTCTTT. Protein product: CATSDTGRSEAFF.

This sequence joins TRBV27 and TRBJ2-1; tentatively, D is TRBD1 (6 bases). The CDR3 covers 13 residues. Germline CDR1 and CDR2: MNHEY and SMNVEV (reference sequence). The ends were cut back, 5 bases at V and 7 bases at J, with 12 bases in the middle. CDR3 loop: CASSPQGNNEQFF. CDR3 sequence (DNA): TGTGCCAGCAGTCCACAGGGAAATAATGAGCAGTTCTTC.

This clone showed up just a few times. The chain combines TRBV18 with TRBJ1-5; no firm D call. The CDR3 spans 13 residues. V lost 3 bases, J lost 5 bases, and 8 bases lay in between. Looked up from germline, CDR1 is KGHSH and CDR2 is LQKENI. This CDR3 is CASSPNSDQPQHF. DNA of the CDR3: TGTGCCAGCTCACCCAACTCGGATCAGCCCCAGCATTTT.

The CDR3 spells CATSRGGQGFDEQYF. In DNA, the CDR3 is TGTGCCACCAGCAGAGGAGGACAGGGGTTCGACGAGCAGTACTTC. The J gene is TRBJ2-7, the V gene TRBV15; 9 positions agree with TRBD1. The CDR3 spans 15 residues. V lost 1 base and J lost 5; bases outside the gene matches: 6. Germline values: CDR1 LNHNV, CDR2 YYDKDF (reference sequence).

This chain links TRBV9 with TRBJ2-1; 7 bases fit TRBD1. The CDR3 totals 14 residues. After removal of 6 bases from V and 5 bases from J, the junction contained 8 bases not matched to a gene. The germline V gene has CDR1 SGDLS and CDR2 YYNGEE. CDR3 DNA: TGTGCCAGCAAGAAGACAGGGTCTCACAATGAGCAGTTCTTC. Translation: CASKKTGSHNEQFF.

The genes are TRBV18 and TRBJ2-3; tentative D call: TRBD2 (6 bases). The germline V and J ends were trimmed by 3 bases and 3 bases, with 13 bases remaining between them. The CDR3 is made up of 15 amino acids. Germline lookup yields CDR1 KGHSH and CDR2 LQKENI. CDR3 sequence reads: CASSPGGGGTDTQYF. In DNA, the CDR3 is TGTGCCAGCTCACCCGGTGGGGGAGGTACAGATACGCAGTATTTT. Variable domain in full (rest from reference TRBV18 and TRBJ2-3): NAGVMQNPRHLVRRRGQEARLRCSPMKGHSHVYWYRQLPEEGLKFMVYLQKENIIDESGMPKERFSAEFPKEGPSILRIQQVVRGDSAAYFCASSPGGGGTDTQYFGPGTRLTVL.

This clone has just one count. The chain uses TRBV28 and TRBJ1-2, with TRBD1 as a possible D gene (5 bases). This CDR3 region has 12 residues. Trimming removed 8 bases at V and 4 bases at J, with 11 bases between. Per germline, CDR1 MDHEN and CDR2 SYDVKM. CDR3 sequence reads: CASGGFLYGYTF. In nucleotides, the CDR3 is TGTGCCAGCGGGGGGTTCCTCTATGGCTACACCTTC.

The chain carries TRBV6-1 and TRBJ1-4; 10 bases fit TRBD1. CDR1 MNHNS and CDR2 SASEGT come from the germline V gene. J lost 7 bases, V lost 2 bases, and 4 bases had no gene match. The CDR3 runs to 15 residues. CDR3 amino acids: CASSEYGTGVEKLFF. CDR3 nucleotide sequence: TGTGCCAGCAGTGAATACGGGACAGGGGTTGAAAAACTGTTTTTT.

The rearrangement uses TRBV15 and TRBJ2-2; TRBD2 agrees at 9 bases. Germline V gene sequence: CDR1 LNHNV, CDR2 YYDKDF (reference sequence). The V segment lost 0 bases and the J segment 5 bases; nucleotides outside the gene matches: 7. The CDR3 has 17 amino acids. CDR3 nucleotide sequence: TGTGCCACCAGCAGAGATCGGGGCGGGAGGGAGACCGGGGAGCTGTTTTTT. Translating gives CATSRDRGGRETGELFF.

The chain has TRBV2 and TRBJ1-1; D might be TRBD1 (5 bases). Germline V CDR1 and CDR2: SNHLY, FYNNEI. Trimming cost V 7 bases and J 5 bases, with 17 bases left between them. CDR3 length equals 14 residues. The CDR3 spells CASILIGGVTEAFF. As DNA, the CDR3 is TGTGCCAGCATTTTAATTGGGGGGGTGACTGAAGCTTTCTTT.

The chain employs TRBV6-5 and TRBJ1-2, with D possibly being TRBD1 (6 bases). The V gene's germline CDR1 is MNHEY and CDR2 SVGAGI. The CDR3 runs 14 residues. Trimming took off 5 bases at V and 4 bases at J, with 14 bases between the two ends. This chain's CDR3 is CASSRRDRFYGYTF. The CDR3 coding sequence is TGTGCCAGCAGTAGACGAGACAGGTTCTATGGCTACACCTTC.

This chain links TRBV27 with TRBJ2-1; TRBD2 matches at 8 bases. This CDR3 is built from 15 residues. Trimming removed 6 bases from V and 2 bases from J; junction bases left unmatched: 6. The germline gives CDR1 MNHEY, CDR2 SMNVEV (reference sequence). The CDR3 region has the DNA TGTGCCAGCAGCTTAACTAGCGGAACCTACAATGAGCAGTTCTTC. It specifies CASSLTSGTYNEQFF.

The sample holds a few counts of this clone. The J gene is TRBJ1-2, the V gene TRBV4-1, with D tentatively TRBD1 (5 bases). V lost 1 base, J lost 0 bases, and 9 bases lay in between. The CDR3 is made up of 15 amino acids. Germline CDR1 reads MGHRA; CDR2 reads YSYEKL. In DNA, the CDR3 is TGCGCCAGCAGCCAAGGACAGACAACTAACTATGGCTACACCTTC. It yields the protein CASSQGQTTNYGYTF.

In DNA, the CDR3 is TGTGCCAGTAGCCGTGGACTAGAAGAGACCCAGTACTTC. It specifies CASSRGLEETQYF. The gene calls are TRBV19 and TRBJ2-5; TRBD2 agrees at 7 bases. Trimming took 6 bases from V and 3 from J; bases not matched to a gene: 4. The germline V gene has CDR1 LNHDA and CDR2 SQIVND (reference sequence). The CDR3 consists of 13 residues. Combining the CDR3 with reference TRBV19 and TRBJ2-5 gives the whole variable domain DGGITQSPKYLFRKEGQNVTLSCEQNLNHDAMYWYRQDPGQGLRLIYYSQIVNDFQKGDIAEGYSVSREKKESFPLTVTSAQKNPTAFYLCASSRGLEETQYFGPGTRLLVL.